Listed here are 26 T cell receptor beta chains from one sample, sequenced in a study of blood T cell repertoires in COVID-19. Generated by immunoSEQ multiplex PCR, the TCRdb table keeps only in-frame clones and is missing some. The sample shows about 110,000 clones, approximately 86% of them seen only once. The sequenced material came from peripheral blood. The origin of the receptors is a man in his forties with acute or convalescent COVID-19.

The V gene is TRBV21-1, the J gene TRBJ2-5; the table gives TRBD1 as D, unverified against the DNA. TRBV21-1 has pseudogene status. CDR3 length: 14 residues. For the CDR3, the DNA is TGTGCCAGCAGCAAACGGGACAGGGAGGAGACCCAGTACTTC. It encodes CASSKRDREETQYF.

This clone was recorded only once. The chain couples TRBV3-1 (or the pseudogene TRBV3-2) to TRBJ1-2; no clear D. V gave up 0 bases and J gave up 4 bases, with 6 bases separating them. This CDR3 spans 13 amino acids. Germline lookup yields CDR1 LGHDT and CDR2 YNNKEL (reference sequence). Here the CDR3 DNA reads TGTGCCAGCAGCCAAGAGCGTCCCTATGGCTACACCTTC. Translated, it gives CASSQERPYGYTF.

The CDR3 is CASKAGGLSNQPQHF. DNA of the CDR3: TGTGCCAGTAAGGCAGGGGGCCTTAGCAATCAGCCCCAGCATTTT. This chain connects TRBV19 to TRBJ1-5; 8 positions match TRBD1. Trimming cost V 7 bases and J 0 bases; bases outside gene matches: 5. Germline V gene sequence: CDR1 LNHDA, CDR2 SQIVND (reference sequence). There are 15 residues in the CDR3.

V and J are TRBV6-5 and TRBJ2-3, with TRBD1 identical over 7 bases. J gave up 3 bases and V 6 bases, and 6 bases lay outside the gene matches. From germline, CDR1 is MNHEY and CDR2 SVGAGI. The CDR3 length is 14 residues. CDR3 DNA: TGTGCCAGCAGCCCCGACAGGGAGACAGATACGCAGTATTTT. This sequence encodes CASSPDRETDTQYF.

This chain joins TRBV2 and TRBJ1-2; D is perhaps TRBD1 (5 bases). V was pared by 4 bases and J by 8 bases, with 11 bases between. Per germline, CDR1 SNHLY and CDR2 FYNNEI. There are 12 residues in the CDR3. For the CDR3, the DNA is TGTGCCAGCAGTGGAGTGGGGCACGGCTACACCTTC. It translates to CASSGVGHGYTF.

The chain employs TRBV30 and TRBJ2-2; 8 bases map to TRBD1. V gave up 7 bases and J gave up 2 bases; unmatched junction bases: 3. Germline V gives CDR1 GTSNPN, CDR2 SVGIG (reference sequence). CDR3 size: 13 residues. CDR3 sequence (DNA): TGTGCCTCCGGACAGGGTAACACCGGGGAGCTGTTTTTT. Translation gives CASGQGNTGELFF.

This clone occurred once. The genes are TRBV21-1 and TRBJ2-5; TRBD1 is the table's D call and was not checked against the DNA. TRBV21-1 has pseudogene status. The CDR3 consists of 12 residues. CDR3 nucleotide sequence: TGTGCCAGCAGCGCAGGGTGTGAGACCCAGTACTTC. Translating it yields CASSAGCETQYF.

This clone was recorded once. The rearrangement joins TRBV6-6 to TRBJ1-1; perhaps TRBD1 as D (6 bases). V was cut by 5 bases and J by 4 bases, with 17 bases left in between. This CDR3 has 15 residues. The germline CDR1 and CDR2 sequences are MNHNY and SVGAGI (reference sequence). CDR3 region: CASSLAQGTGTEAFF. The CDR3 bases are TGTGCCAGCAGTCTTGCACAGGGTACGGGCACTGAAGCTTTCTTT.

The rearrangement uses TRBV14 and TRBJ2-1, with TRBD2 matching 10 bases. Germline CDR1 is SGHDN and CDR2 is FVKESK. The V segment lost 4 bases and the J segment 0 bases; nucleotides outside the gene matches: 6. This CDR3 has 17 amino acids. The CDR3: CASSPGLAVSSYNEQFF. CDR3 bases: TGTGCCAGCAGCCCAGGACTAGCGGTAAGCTCCTACAATGAGCAGTTCTTC.

The genes are TRBV10-2 and TRBJ2-1; 7 bases agree with TRBD2. V gave up 8 bases and J gave up 0 bases; unmatched junction bases: 7. The CDR3 has 15 amino acids. Germline lookup yields CDR1 WSHSY and CDR2 SAAADI. The DNA of the CDR3 is TGCGCCAGCCGCCTAGCGGTGGGCTCCTACAATGAGCAGTTCTTC. This translates into CASRLAVGSYNEQFF.

The chain carries TRBV10-3 and TRBJ2-5; 10 bases match TRBD2. V was clipped by 2 bases and J by 4 bases; unmatched bases: 16. The CDR3 runs 19 residues. Germline-derived CDR1 and CDR2 are ENHRY and SYGVKD. The CDR3 DNA reads TGTGCCATCAGTGAGAGGCTTAGCGGGGGGCCGGGACGGGGAGAGACCCAGTACTTC. This gives the protein CAISERLSGGPGRGETQYF.

V usage is TRBV9 and J usage is TRBJ1-6; perhaps TRBD1 as D (5 bases). Between the trimmed V and J ends, which lost 4 bases and 0 bases, there was a span of 11 bases. Looked up from germline, CDR1 is SGDLS and CDR2 is YYNGEE. CDR3 size: 16 residues. CDR3 protein: CASSPRQSSYNSPLHF. CDR3 nucleotide sequence: TGTGCCAGCAGCCCCAGACAGAGCTCCTATAATTCACCCCTCCACTTT.

The chain carries TRBV30 and TRBJ1-1; 7 bases agree with TRBD1. Trimming cost V 0 bases and J 9 bases; bases outside gene matches: 7. Germline CDR1 is GTSNPN and CDR2 is SVGIG (reference sequence). The CDR3 contains 13 residues. The chain's CDR3 is CAWSVLPTGKAFF. DNA for the CDR3: TGTGCCTGGAGTGTACTCCCGACAGGGAAAGCTTTCTTT. Filled out from reference TRBV30 and TRBJ1-1, the complete variable domain reads SQTIHQWPATLVQPVGSPLSLECTVEGTSNPNLYWYRQAAGRGLQLLFYSVGIGQISSEVPQNLSASRPQDRQFILSSKKLLLSDSGFYLCAWSVLPTGKAFFGQGTRLTVV.

The chain is built from TRBV19 and TRBJ2-3, with D maybe TRBD2 (6 bases). With 7 bases removed from V and 5 bases from J, the gap between germline ends came to 19 bases. The germline gives CDR1 LNHDA, CDR2 SQIVND (reference sequence). The CDR3 consists of 15 residues. Here the CDR3 reads CASKTFEPEGDTQYF. In DNA, the CDR3 is TGTGCCAGTAAGACATTTGAACCGGAGGGAGATACGCAGTATTTT. Full variable domain (missing parts from reference TRBV19 and TRBJ2-3): DGGITQSPKYLFRKEGQNVTLSCEQNLNHDAMYWYRQDPGQGLRLIYYSQIVNDFQKGDIAEGYSVSREKKESFPLTVTSAQKNPTAFYLCASKTFEPEGDTQYFGPGTRLTVL.

The chain is built from TRBV3-1 (or the pseudogene TRBV3-2) and TRBJ2-6; 8 positions match TRBD2. After removal of 6 bases from V and 3 bases from J, the junction contained 16 bases not matched to a gene. The CDR3 is made up of 19 amino acids. Germline V gene lookup returns CDR1 LGHDT and CDR2 YNNKEL (reference sequence). Here the CDR3 DNA reads TGTGCCAGCAGTCAAAGGGGACTAGACGCAGGGGTTGGGGCCAACGTCCTGACTTTC. The encoded protein is CASSQRGLDAGVGANVLTF.

The DNA for the CDR3 is TGTGCCAGCAGCGATACAGGGTATCGAACTGAAGCTTTCTTT. This encodes CASSDTGYRTEAFF. The chain recombines TRBV25-1 with TRBJ1-1; D is perhaps TRBD1 (6 bases). CDR3 size: 14 residues. Trimming left V 6 bases short and J 5 bases short, with 16 bases between. The germline CDR1 and CDR2 sequences are MGHDK and SYGVNS.

V and J are TRBV6-6 and TRBJ1-2; 8 positions agree with TRBD1. Germline CDR1 MNHNY, CDR2 SVGAGI (reference sequence). The CDR3 sequence is 16 residues long. The V and J ends lost 8 bases and 3 bases, in that order; junction bases with no gene match: 14. Here the CDR3 reads CASRPGQALLDYGYTF. CDR3 in DNA: TGTGCCAGCCGACCGGGACAGGCTCTTTTAGACTATGGCTACACCTTC.

The rearrangement links TRBV2 to TRBJ1-4; the match to TRBD1 covers 10 bases. Germline CDR1 SNHLY, CDR2 FYNNEI. V lost 6 bases to trimming and J lost 5 bases; unmatched junction nucleotides: 3. This CDR3 region has 14 residues. CDR3 DNA: TGTGCCAGCAGGGGACAGGGGATAAATGAAAAACTGTTTTTT. As protein: CASRGQGINEKLFF.

The rearrangement links TRBV5-1 to TRBJ2-5; 8 bases line up with TRBD2. Germline loops: CDR1 SGHRS, CDR2 YFSETQ. Unmatched junction bases numbered 7, after V lost 3 bases and J lost 3 bases. The CDR3 has 15 residues. The CDR3: CASSSASGRKETQYF. The CDR3 bases are TGCGCCAGCAGCTCAGCAAGCGGGAGAAAAGAGACCCAGTACTTC. Supplemented by reference TRBV5-1 and TRBJ2-5, the full variable domain reads KAGVTQTPRYLIKTRGQQVTLSCSPISGHRSVSWYQQTPGQGLQFLFEYFSETQRNKGNFPGRFSGRQFSNSRSEMNVSTLELGDSALYLCASSSASGRKETQYFGPGTRLLVL.

In regard to this clone: The identical CDR3 is also encoded by other nucleotide sequences in the sample. In nucleotides, the CDR3 is TGTGCCAGCAGCAAGACAGGGGGGGATCAGCCCCAGCATTTT. Amino acids: CASSKTGGDQPQHF. The chain couples TRBV5-6 to TRBJ1-5, with 9 bases that match TRBD1. This CDR3 is built from 14 residues. V was pared by 4 bases and J by 5 bases, with 4 bases of the junction left unmatched. Germline V gives CDR1 SGHDT, CDR2 YYEEEE.

The chain uses TRBV2 and TRBJ1-1, with D tentatively TRBD1 (6 bases). Germline CDR1 and CDR2: SNHLY and FYNNEI. This CDR3 has 13 residues. V lost 10 bases, J lost 1 base, and 13 bases lay in between. CDR3 loop: CAKSRTENTEAFF. The CDR3 bases are TGTGCCAAAAGTAGGACAGAGAACACTGAAGCTTTCTTT.

The rearrangement uses TRBV18 and TRBJ1-4; tentatively, D is TRBD1 (5 bases). Germline V lookup: CDR1 KGHSH, CDR2 LQKENI. The V and J ends lost 1 base and 6 bases respectively, with 9 bases between them. The CDR3 covers 14 residues. The CDR3 DNA sequence: TGTGCCAGCTCACCACAGGGGCTTGATGAAAAACTGTTTTTT. This sequence encodes CASSPQGLDEKLFF.

This chain connects TRBV27 to TRBJ2-1; 13 bases match TRBD2. Per the germline V gene, CDR1 is MNHEY and CDR2 is SMNVEV (reference sequence). This CDR3 spans 15 amino acids. V lost 6 bases to trimming and J lost 7 bases; unmatched junction nucleotides: 6. The CDR3 protein is CASRELAGGKNEQFF. CDR3 coding DNA: TGTGCCAGCAGGGAACTAGCGGGAGGGAAGAATGAGCAGTTCTTC.

This chain joins TRBV6-2 or TRBV6-3 and TRBJ2-1; D gene uncertain. The CDR3 consists of 15 residues. V lost 1 base, J lost 0 bases, and 7 bases lay in between. Germline V gene sequence: CDR1 MNHEY, CDR2 SVGEGT. CDR3 residues: CASSYLSHSYNEQFF. CDR3 DNA: TGTGCCAGCAGTTACTTGAGTCACTCCTACAATGAGCAGTTCTTC.

This clone occurred once. The chain couples TRBV6-2 or TRBV6-3 to TRBJ2-1, with 16 nucleotides matching TRBD2. The V segment lost 6 bases and the J segment 8 bases; nucleotides outside the gene matches: 10. The length of the CDR3 is 17 residues. In germline, CDR1 is MNHEY, CDR2 SVGEGT. This chain's CDR3 is CASSRGLAGGPTHEQFF. The CDR3, as DNA: TGTGCCAGCAGCCGGGGACTAGCGGGAGGGCCGACGCATGAGCAGTTCTTC.

The rearrangement joins TRBV6-4 to TRBJ2-3; D is undetermined. This CDR3 has 15 amino acids. Germline V gene data show CDR1 as MRHNA and CDR2 as SNTAGT. Trimming pared 3 bases from V and 2 bases from J, leaving 12 bases between. The CDR3 reads CASSDLRVLTDTQYF. DNA for the CDR3: TGTGCCAGCAGTGATCTTCGAGTTCTCACAGATACGCAGTATTTT.